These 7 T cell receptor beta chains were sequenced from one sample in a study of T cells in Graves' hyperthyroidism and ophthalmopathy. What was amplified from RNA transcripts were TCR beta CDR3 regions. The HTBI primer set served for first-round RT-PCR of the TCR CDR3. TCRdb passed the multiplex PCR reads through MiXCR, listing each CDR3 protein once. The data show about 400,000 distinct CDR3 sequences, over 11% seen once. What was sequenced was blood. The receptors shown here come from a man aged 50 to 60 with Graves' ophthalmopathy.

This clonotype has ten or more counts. CDR3 loop: CASHSSFYGELFF. CDR3 coding DNA: TGTGCCAGCCATTCGAGCTTCTACGGGGAGCTGTTTTTT. The J gene is TRBJ2-2, the V gene TRBV28; the D is unclear. V lost 8 bases to trimming and J lost 7 bases, with 14 bases between them. This CDR3 contains 13 residues. CDR1 and CDR2 from the germline V gene are MDHEN and SYDVKM.

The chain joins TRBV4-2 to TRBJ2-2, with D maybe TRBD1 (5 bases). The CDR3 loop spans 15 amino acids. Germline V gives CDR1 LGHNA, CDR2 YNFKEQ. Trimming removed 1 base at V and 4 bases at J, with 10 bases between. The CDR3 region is CASSQGRVSTGELFF. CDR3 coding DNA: TGTGCCAGCAGCCAAGGCAGGGTTAGCACCGGGGAGCTGTTTTTT.

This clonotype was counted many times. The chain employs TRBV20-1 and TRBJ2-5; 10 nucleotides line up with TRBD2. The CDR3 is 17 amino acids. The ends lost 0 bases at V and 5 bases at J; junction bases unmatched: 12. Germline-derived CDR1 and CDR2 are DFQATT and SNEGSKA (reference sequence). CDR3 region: CSARDEAGGPLRETQYF. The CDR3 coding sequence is TGCAGTGCTAGAGATGAAGCGGGAGGGCCACTGCGGGAGACCCAGTACTTC.

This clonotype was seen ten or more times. CDR3 sequence (DNA): TGTGCCAGCAGCTTAGAGCCAGGCGCTAACTATGGCTACACCTTC. Amino acids: CASSLEPGANYGYTF. The chain uses TRBV11-2 and TRBJ1-2; D is unclear. CDR3 length: 15 amino acids. V gave up 0 bases and J gave up 0 bases, with 8 bases separating them. The germline V gene encodes CDR1 SGHAT and CDR2 FQNNGV.

The CDR3 here is CSAQDGNTEAFF. CDR3 DNA sequence: TGCAGTGCTCAGGACGGTAACACTGAAGCTTTCTTT. The genes are TRBV20-1 and TRBJ1-1; the D is unclear. Germline lookup yields CDR1 DFQATT and CDR2 SNEGSKA (reference sequence). The CDR3 contains 12 residues. Trimming cost V 5 bases and J 2 bases, with 9 bases left between them.

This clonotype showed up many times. The CDR3 reads CASSRVGGMNTEAFF. For the CDR3, the DNA is TGCGCCAGCAGCAGGGTGGGCGGGATGAACACTGAAGCTTTCTTT. The chain is built from TRBV5-1 and TRBJ1-1; no firm D call. Looked up from germline, CDR1 is SGHRS and CDR2 is YFSETQ. V lost 4 bases, J lost 0 bases, and 13 bases lay in between. The CDR3 is made up of 15 amino acids.

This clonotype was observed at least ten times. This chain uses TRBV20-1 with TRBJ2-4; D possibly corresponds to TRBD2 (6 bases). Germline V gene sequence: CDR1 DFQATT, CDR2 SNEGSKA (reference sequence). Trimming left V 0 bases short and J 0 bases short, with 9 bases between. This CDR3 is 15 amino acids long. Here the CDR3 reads CSARDLGLAKNIQYF. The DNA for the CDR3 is TGCAGTGCTAGAGATCTGGGACTAGCCAAAAACATTCAGTACTTC.